One and the same sample provided the 14 T cell receptor beta chains below, sequenced in a study of identifying expanded T cells in peripheral blood. Generated by immunoSEQ multiplex PCR, the TCRdb table keeps only in-frame clones and is missing some. This sample carries approximately 59,000 clones, approximately 89% of them seen once, and the ten largest clones take 3.5% to 4.5%. Source material: blood. These receptors all stem from a person aged 18 to 75 in good health.

This rearrangement joins TRBV7-9 to TRBJ2-6; D is unresolved. Germline V gene lookup returns CDR1 SEHNR and CDR2 FQNEAQ (reference sequence). The V and J ends lost 10 bases and 1 base respectively, with 8 bases between them. The CDR3 sequence is 13 residues long. The CDR3 loop is CATAPSGANVLTF. The CDR3 DNA reads TGTGCCACCGCCCCGTCTGGGGCCAACGTCCTGACTTTC.

The chain is built from TRBV6-5 and TRBJ2-4; D not resolved. Trimming pared 4 bases from V and 5 bases from J, leaving 9 bases between. The length of the CDR3 is 13 residues. Germline V gene data show CDR1 as MNHEY and CDR2 as SVGAGI. This CDR3 reads CASSWKRENIQYF. The CDR3 DNA is TGTGCCAGCAGTTGGAAACGGGAAAACATTCAGTACTTC.

The chain has TRBV19 and TRBJ1-2, with 9 nucleotides matching TRBD1. CDR1 is LNHDA and CDR2 is SQIVND in the germline V gene (reference sequence). This CDR3 spans 14 amino acids. The V gene end was trimmed by 5 bases and the J gene end by 7 bases; junction bases not matched to a gene: 8. The CDR3 DNA is TGTGCCAGTAGTGCTTCACAGGGGGCCAGTGGCTACACCTTC. It codes for CASSASQGASGYTF. The whole variable domain, filled in from reference TRBV19 and TRBJ1-2, reads DGGITQSPKYLFRKEGQNVTLSCEQNLNHDAMYWYRQDPGQGLRLIYYSQIVNDFQKGDIAEGYSVSREKKESFPLTVTSAQKNPTAFYLCASSASQGASGYTFGSGTRLTVV.

V gene TRBV19 combines with J gene TRBJ1-1, with D hard to call. The ends were cut back, 3 bases at V and 1 base at J, with 6 bases in the middle. From germline, CDR1 is LNHDA and CDR2 SQIVND (reference sequence). This CDR3 contains 13 residues. The CDR3 is CASSIQTNTEAFF. The DNA of the CDR3 is TGTGCCAGTAGTATTCAGACGAACACTGAAGCTTTCTTT.

The V and J genes are TRBV9 and TRBJ2-1; weak D call: TRBD2 (6 bases). The CDR3 is 15 amino acids. CDR1 is SGDLS and CDR2 is YYNGEE in the germline V gene. V was pared by 3 bases and J by 0 bases, with 10 bases between. CDR3 sequence: CASSAGGSSYNEQFF. CDR3 bases: TGTGCCAGCAGCGCAGGAGGGAGCTCCTACAATGAGCAGTTCTTC.

The genes are TRBV11-3 and TRBJ2-1; D is unresolved. The germline gives CDR1 SGHNT, CDR2 YENEEA. This CDR3 spans 12 amino acids. V was shortened by 4 bases and J by 6 bases, with 7 bases between the two germline ends. CDR3 nucleotide sequence: TGTGCCAGCAGCTCCTCAATCAATGAGCAGTTCTTC. It specifies CASSSSINEQFF.

The count of this clone is one. The chain has TRBV28 and TRBJ2-5; 11 bases align to TRBD2. The CDR3 loop spans 15 amino acids. Germline values: CDR1 MDHEN, CDR2 SYDVKM. V lost 3 bases to trimming and J lost 6 bases; unmatched junction nucleotides: 6. This CDR3 is CASSFGSGGAQTQYF. The DNA for the CDR3 is TGTGCCAGCAGTTTTGGTAGCGGGGGGGCTCAGACCCAGTACTTC.

The gene calls are TRBV18 and TRBJ2-4, with unresolved D. Germline values: CDR1 KGHSH, CDR2 LQKENI. V lost 5 bases and J 6 bases, leaving 11 bases between the germline ends. The CDR3 covers 13 residues. CDR3 amino acids: CASSAQTLNIQYF. In DNA form, the CDR3 reads TGTGCCAGCTCAGCCCAGACCCTAAACATTCAGTACTTC.

The chain is built from TRBV7-2 and TRBJ2-3; D remains unclear. Trimming shortened V by 5 bases and J by 0 bases, and 6 bases separated the two germline ends. Germline-derived CDR1 and CDR2 are SGHTA and FQGNSA. The CDR3 sequence is 13 residues long. The CDR3 sequence is CASSLQSTDTQYF. Here the CDR3 DNA reads TGTGCCAGCAGCCTCCAGAGCACAGATACGCAGTATTTT.

The rearrangement links TRBV9 to TRBJ2-2; TRBD2 matches at 14 bases. This CDR3 comprises 16 residues. With 7 bases clipped from V and 3 bases from J, the junction kept 5 bases outside the gene matches. Looked up from germline, CDR1 is SGDLS and CDR2 is YYNGEE. The CDR3: CASGTSGSGYTGELFF. The CDR3 bases are TGTGCCAGCGGGACTAGCGGGAGTGGGTACACCGGGGAGCTGTTTTTT.

V and J are TRBV30 and TRBJ1-3, with D possibly matching TRBD1 (5 bases). Germline CDR1 GTSNPN, CDR2 SVGIG (reference sequence). CDR3 length equals 11 residues. Trimming removed 5 bases at V and 3 bases at J, with 5 bases between. The CDR3 nucleotides are TGTGCCTGGGGGGGTGGAAACACCATATATTTT. Translating it yields CAWGGGNTIYF.

The rearrangement links TRBV6-1 to TRBJ1-2; 10 bases align to TRBD1. Germline V gene lookup returns CDR1 MNHNS and CDR2 SASEGT. The CDR3 runs to 14 residues. J gave up 7 bases and V 1 base, and 3 bases lay outside the gene matches. The CDR3 nucleotides are TGTGCCAGCAGTGAAGGGACAGGGGGTCGTGGCTACACCTTC. Translation gives CASSEGTGGRGYTF.

This sequence joins TRBV2 and TRBJ2-2; 8 bases align to TRBD2. CDR3 length: 16 residues. V was clipped by 1 base and J by 4 bases; unmatched bases: 5. Per the germline V gene, CDR1 is SNHLY and CDR2 is FYNNEI. The CDR3 DNA reads as TGTGCCAGCAGTGAAGAGGCGGGGGGCCGCACCGGGGAGCTGTTTTTT. Amino acids: CASSEEAGGRTGELFF.

V usage is TRBV5-6 and J usage is TRBJ1-2, with D tentatively TRBD1 (6 bases). Deletions cut 0 bases from V and 4 bases from J, with 13 bases between. The germline V gene encodes CDR1 SGHDT and CDR2 YYEEEE. The CDR3 runs to 15 residues. CDR3 coding DNA: TGTGCCAGCAGCTTGGACAGGGTTATGTTCTATGGCTACACCTTC. This gives the protein CASSLDRVMFYGYTF.